This record looks at one T cell receptor beta chain sequence and its context. These data belong to a study of blood T cell repertoires in COVID-19. Turning to the study itself: Donors in the United States, Italy and Spain gave samples during acute or convalescent COVID-19. PBMCs, B-cell-depleted T cells, or T cells were the source of the cDNA or gDNA that made up the material.

Trimming shortened V by 0 bases and J by 3 bases, and 12 bases separated the two germline ends. The CDR3 contains 15 residues. Germline V CDR1 and CDR2: MGHRA, YSYEKL. Source study methods: Estimation of nucleated cell counts was performed using reference gene primer amplification. TCRdb's copy holds only in-frame clones and misses some; the assay was immunoSEQ multiplex PCR. The D gene and trimming were derived from the DNA, and the V and J assignments and clone size from that table. The top ten hold over 8% of the sample, which has about 270,000 clones, approximately 86% seen once. The sequence came from a middle-aged man with active or convalescent COVID-19. The gene calls are TRBV4-1 and TRBJ2-7; D not resolved. The sample taken for sequencing was peripheral blood. The CDR3 region has the DNA TGCGCCAGCAGCCAAGATGCGATCTTAGACTACGAGCAGTACTTC. Its translation is CASSQDAILDYEQYF.